The clone carrying this TCR beta chain was observed many times. Blood RNA was derived from unsorted whole blood, and germline DNA was extracted too. This sample was included in a study of tumor-infiltrating lymphocytes in primary liver carcinoma. Total RNA (approximately 500 ng) served as template for TCR beta cDNA synthesis primed by a constant-region primer. Three nested multiplex PCR rounds, a slightly modified ARM-PCR, produced the libraries for TCR beta. MiXCR, applied by TCRdb to the multiplex PCR reads, yields one record per CDR3 protein. Here the sample spans 300,000 to 400,000 distinct CDR3 sequences, approximately 65% being singletons. Input material: peripheral blood. The source of this sequence is a man aged 35-49 years with primary liver carcinoma and hepatitis B virus infection.

CDR3 sequence reads: CATQGTNYEQYF. Written as DNA, the CDR3 is TGTGCCACCCAGGGGACGAACTACGAGCAGTACTTC. This chain uses TRBV6-5 with TRBJ2-7; D is perhaps TRBD1 (6 bases). Trimming pared 10 bases from V and 3 bases from J, leaving 13 bases between. From germline, CDR1 is MNHEY and CDR2 SVGAGI. The CDR3 extends over 12 amino acids.